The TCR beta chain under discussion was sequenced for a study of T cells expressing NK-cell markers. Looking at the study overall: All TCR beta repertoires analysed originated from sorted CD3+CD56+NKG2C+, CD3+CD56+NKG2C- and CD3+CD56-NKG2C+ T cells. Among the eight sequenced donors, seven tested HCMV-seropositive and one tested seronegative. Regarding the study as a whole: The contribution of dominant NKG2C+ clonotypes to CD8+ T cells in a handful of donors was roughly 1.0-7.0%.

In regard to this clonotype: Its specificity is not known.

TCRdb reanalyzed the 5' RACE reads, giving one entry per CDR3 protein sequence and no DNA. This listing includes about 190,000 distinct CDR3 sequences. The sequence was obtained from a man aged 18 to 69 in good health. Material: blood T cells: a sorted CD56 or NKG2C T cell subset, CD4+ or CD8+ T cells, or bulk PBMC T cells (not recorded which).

The CDR3 reads CASSEVQGSTDTQYF. This chain links TRBV6-1 with TRBJ2-3; TCRdb selects TRBD1, and the lack of DNA leaves this call unchecked. CDR3 size: 15 residues. Germline V gene sequence: CDR1 MNHNS, CDR2 SASEGT.